What follows describes a single T cell receptor (beta chain). Its antigen is as yet unknown. These data come from a study of cytomegalovirus exposure and HLA in healthy donors. General study points: Testing in vitro showed a few CMV-associated chains specific for CMV antigens. According to a subsequent analysis, TCR clusters identified in the first cohort showed a tendency to co-occur across the approximately 120 validation repertoires.

This CDR3 contains 15 residues. Germline V gene lookup returns CDR1 SGHDT and CDR2 YYEEEE. The ends lost 4 bases at V and 8 bases at J; junction bases unmatched: 6. The protocol was immunoSEQ multiplex PCR, while the TCRdb copy is restricted to in-frame clones and leaves out a portion. The table shows some 170,000 clones, with approximately 89% occurring only once. The rearrangement joins TRBV5-6 to TRBJ2-1, with 13 bases fitting TRBD2. What was sequenced was PBMCs. This TCR was recovered from a young man in good health and CMV-seropositive. This CDR3 is CASSPGLAGVHEQFF. For the CDR3, the DNA is TGTGCCAGCAGCCCTGGACTAGCGGGAGTACATGAGCAGTTCTTC.